The 27 T cell receptor beta chains in this list originate from one sample, sequenced in a study of CD8 T cells in Susac syndrome. The RNA input was roughly 0.45 to 1 ug, and it was reverse transcribed with random hexamers. MiXCR, run by TCRdb on the immunoSEQ multiplex PCR reads, gives a single entry per CDR3 protein. The table includes about 190,000 distinct CDR3 sequences, more than 90% detected once. Sequencing was done on a sample of CD4+ T cells from PBMCs. The receptors were sampled from a human donor with Susac syndrome.

The V gene is TRBV30, the J gene TRBJ2-7; 7 bases map to TRBD1. Unmatched junction bases numbered 5, after V lost 0 bases and J lost 9 bases. Looked up from germline, CDR1 is GTSNPN and CDR2 is SVGIG (reference sequence). The CDR3 spans 12 residues. DNA of the CDR3: TGTGCCTGGAGTGTTACAGGGGTCGCGCAGTACTTC. This encodes CAWSVTGVAQYF. Together with reference TRBV30 and TRBJ2-7, the CDR3 gives the full variable domain: SQTIHQWPATLVQPVGSPLSLECTVEGTSNPNLYWYRQAAGRGLQLLFYSVGIGQISSEVPQNLSASRPQDRQFILSSKKLLLSDSGFYLCAWSVTGVAQYFGPGTRLTVT.

The chain recombines TRBV6-2 or TRBV6-3 with TRBJ2-4, with 9 bases identical to TRBD2. The CDR3 totals 17 residues. Germline V gene data show CDR1 as MNHEY and CDR2 as SVGEGT. V was pared by 4 bases and J by 0 bases, with 7 bases of the junction left unmatched. Here the CDR3 reads CASSSRGGPLAKNIQYF. CDR3 bases: TGTGCCAGCAGTTCGCGGGGGGGCCCCCTAGCCAAAAACATTCAGTACTTC.

The chain links TRBV11-1 to TRBJ1-1, with D perhaps TRBD1 (6 bases). This CDR3 comprises 15 residues. The V and J ends lost 3 bases and 8 bases respectively, with 19 bases between them. Germline V gives CDR1 SGHAT, CDR2 FQDESV (reference sequence). CDR3 loop: CASSLDPGHGKEAFF. CDR3 nucleotides: TGTGCCAGCAGCTTGGACCCGGGACACGGAAAAGAAGCTTTCTTT.

This clonotype was counted a few times. This chain joins TRBV12-3 or TRBV12-4 and TRBJ2-7; 12 bases are a match to TRBD2. CDR3 size: 15 residues. V lost 6 bases to trimming and J lost 4 bases; unmatched junction nucleotides: 7. CDR3 DNA sequence: TGTGCCAGCAGCCCCGGACTAGCGGGGCTTTACGAGCAGTACTTC. Its translation: CASSPGLAGLYEQYF.

The chain joins TRBV14 to TRBJ2-6; D is possibly TRBD1 (6 bases). V lost 3 bases, J lost 4 bases, and 16 bases lay in between. The length of the CDR3 is 17 residues. Germline V gene sequence: CDR1 SGHDN, CDR2 FVKESK. In nucleotides, the CDR3 is TGTGCCAGCAGCCATCCCAACAGGGACGGCGGGGCCAACGTCCTGACTTTC. Protein: CASSHPNRDGGANVLTF. Filled out from reference TRBV14 and TRBJ2-6, the complete variable domain reads EAGVTQFPSHSVIEKGQTVTLRCDPISGHDNLYWYRRVMGKEIKFLLHFVKESKQDESGMPNNRFLAERTGGTYSTLKVQPAELEDSGVYFCASSHPNRDGGANVLTFGAGSRLTVL.

The chain joins TRBV4-1 to TRBJ2-2, with D uncertain. The V end lost 4 bases, the J end lost 0 bases, and 15 bases lay between the germline ends. This CDR3 is 17 amino acids long. Germline lookup yields CDR1 MGHRA and CDR2 YSYEKL. CDR3 sequence: CASSRSDGFSNTGELFF. CDR3 coding DNA: TGCGCCAGCAGCCGGAGTGATGGTTTCTCGAACACCGGGGAGCTGTTTTTT.

The CDR3: CASSYSTGVYGYTF. In nucleotides, the CDR3 is TGTGCCAGCAGTTACTCGACAGGGGTTTATGGCTACACCTTC. This chain links TRBV6-6 with TRBJ1-2; 8 bases line up with TRBD1. V shed 0 bases, J shed 5 bases, and the junction held 2 bases outside the gene matches. Germline V lookup: CDR1 MNHNY, CDR2 SVGAGI (reference sequence). The CDR3 has 14 residues.

The chain links TRBV3-1 to TRBJ2-3; 7 bases align to TRBD2. This CDR3 contains 16 residues. Germline CDR1 is LGHDT and CDR2 is YNNKEL (reference sequence). With 0 bases clipped from V and 1 base from J, the junction kept 4 bases outside the gene matches. For the CDR3, the DNA is TGTGCCAGCAGCCAAGACCGGCTAGCGGGCACAGATACGCAGTATTTT. It yields the protein CASSQDRLAGTDTQYF.

This clonotype was observed once. V usage is TRBV28 and J usage is TRBJ2-3, with a weak D call TRBD2 (6 bases). Deletions cut 5 bases from V and 4 bases from J, with 13 bases between. From germline, CDR1 is MDHEN and CDR2 SYDVKM. The CDR3 has 14 residues. The DNA of the CDR3 is TGTGCCAGCAGTCGCGGGGTAAGGGCAGATACGCAGTATTTT. Protein: CASSRGVRADTQYF.

The rearrangement joins TRBV5-1 to TRBJ2-3; 9 positions agree with TRBD2. CDR3 size: 18 residues. The J segment lost 2 bases and the V segment lost 0 bases, leaving 10 bases of the junction unmatched. Germline CDR1 reads SGHRS; CDR2 reads YFSETQ. The CDR3 sequence is CASSLGISSGTTTDTQYF. In DNA, the CDR3 is TGCGCCAGCAGCTTGGGGATTTCTAGCGGGACCACCACAGATACGCAGTATTTT. The whole variable domain, filled in from reference TRBV5-1 and TRBJ2-3, reads KAGVTQTPRYLIKTRGQQVTLSCSPISGHRSVSWYQQTPGQGLQFLFEYFSETQRNKGNFPGRFSGRQFSNSRSEMNVSTLELGDSALYLCASSLGISSGTTTDTQYFGPGTRLTVL.

V and J are TRBV18 and TRBJ2-5; D possibly matches TRBD1 or TRBD2 (5 bases each). In germline, CDR1 is KGHSH, CDR2 LQKENI. V lost 2 bases, J lost 5 bases, and 12 bases lay in between. The CDR3 totals 14 residues. CDR3 sequence (DNA): TGTGCCAGCTCACCAGGGGGAGAGTACGAGACCCAGTACTTC. The encoded protein is CASSPGGEYETQYF.

This chain connects TRBV29-1 to TRBJ1-2; 8 positions match TRBD1. The germline V gene has CDR1 SQVTM and CDR2 ANQGSEA. The CDR3 runs 12 residues. J was trimmed by 3 bases and V by 7 bases; bases with no gene match: 4. The CDR3: CSGTGNDYGYTF. As DNA, the CDR3 is TGCAGCGGGACAGGGAATGACTATGGCTACACCTTC. The entire variable domain, with the rest obtained from reference TRBV29-1 and TRBJ1-2, is as follows: SAVISQKPSRDICQRGTSLTIQCQVDSQVTMMFWYRQQPGQSLTLIATANQGSEATYESGFVIDKFPISRPNLTFSTLTVSNMSPEDSSIYLCSGTGNDYGYTFGSGTRLTVV.

The chain combines TRBV29-1 with TRBJ2-3, with D perhaps TRBD2 (6 bases). The CDR3 totals 13 residues. From germline, CDR1 is SQVTM and CDR2 ANQGSEA. The V end lost 3 bases, the J end lost 3 bases, and 10 bases lay between the germline ends. The CDR3 coding sequence is TGCAGCGTTGATATTGGGGGGACAGATACGCAGTATTTT. It is translated as CSVDIGGTDTQYF.

The chain uses TRBV6-2 or TRBV6-3 and TRBJ1-6; D gene unclear. The CDR3 consists of 15 residues. CDR1 is MNHEY and CDR2 is SVGEGT in the germline V gene. Trimming shortened V by 2 bases and J by 7 bases, and 12 bases separated the two germline ends. Here the CDR3 reads CASSYGRKGNSPLHF. CDR3 sequence (DNA): TGTGCCAGCAGTTACGGCCGAAAAGGGAATTCACCCCTCCACTTT.

V gene TRBV4-3 combines with J gene TRBJ1-4; TRBD1 matches 9 bases. The CDR3 loop spans 16 amino acids. From germline, CDR1 is LGHNA and CDR2 YSLEER. V dropped 4 bases and J dropped 3; count of bases not matched to a gene: 6. The DNA for the CDR3 is TGCGCCAGCAGCCTAATCCGGGACAGGGCTAATGAAAAACTGTTTTTT. The encoded protein is CASSLIRDRANEKLFF.

The chain couples TRBV2 to TRBJ2-3; the match to TRBD2 covers 13 bases. Germline assignment: CDR1 SNHLY and CDR2 FYNNEI. Trimming took 8 bases from V and 4 from J; bases not matched to a gene: 9. The CDR3 covers 16 residues. The CDR3 protein is CASRYPGLAGSDTQYF. CDR3 in DNA: TGTGCCAGCCGTTACCCGGGACTAGCGGGGTCAGATACGCAGTATTTT.

The chain links TRBV3-1 to TRBJ1-5; D gene unclear. This CDR3 is 12 amino acids long. The V gene's germline CDR1 is LGHDT and CDR2 YNNKEL (reference sequence). V dropped 1 base and J dropped 4 bases, with 2 bases sitting between them. The CDR3 region has the DNA TGTGCCAGCAGCCAAGTGAATCAGCCCCAGCATTTT. This encodes CASSQVNQPQHF.

The genes are TRBV30 and TRBJ2-4; no firm D call. Germline CDR1 is GTSNPN and CDR2 is SVGIG (reference sequence). This CDR3 region has 16 residues. V lost 1 base to trimming and J lost 3 bases, with 16 bases between them. CDR3 nucleotides: TGTGCCTGGAGTGCCCGGTCGAGAACAGACAAAAACATTCAGTACTTC. This gives the protein CAWSARSRTDKNIQYF. Full variable domain (outside the CDR3, taken from reference TRBV30 and TRBJ2-4): SQTIHQWPATLVQPVGSPLSLECTVEGTSNPNLYWYRQAAGRGLQLLFYSVGIGQISSEVPQNLSASRPQDRQFILSSKKLLLSDSGFYLCAWSARSRTDKNIQYFGAGTRLSVL.

V and J are TRBV29-1 and TRBJ2-2; 9 bases fit TRBD2. The CDR3 consists of 14 residues. V was pared by 4 bases and J by 8 bases, with 8 bases of the junction left unmatched. Germline loops: CDR1 SQVTM, CDR2 ANQGSEA. CDR3 sequence: CSVARGGRVGELFF. In DNA, the CDR3 is TGCAGCGTTGCGCGGGGGGGCCGCGTTGGGGAGCTGTTTTTT.

This chain uses TRBV9 with TRBJ2-1; TRBD2 matches at 8 bases. CDR1 and CDR2 (germline): SGDLS, YYNGEE. The CDR3 is 16 residues long. The trim removed 3 bases at V and 0 bases at J, leaving 5 bases unmatched. This CDR3 is CASSGSGGLSYNEQFF. CDR3 DNA sequence: TGTGCCAGCAGCGGCAGCGGGGGACTCTCCTACAATGAGCAGTTCTTC.

The chain recombines TRBV9 with TRBJ1-2, with D uncertain. Germline CDR1 reads SGDLS; CDR2 reads YYNGEE. Trimming left V 0 bases short and J 4 bases short, with 16 bases between. This CDR3 is built from 16 residues. The CDR3 region is CASSVDPQAGGYGYTF. The CDR3 DNA is TGTGCCAGCAGCGTAGATCCCCAGGCGGGCGGCTATGGCTACACCTTC.

J is TRBJ1-2 and V is TRBV12-3 or TRBV12-4; possibly TRBD1 for D (5 bases). Trimming removed 1 base at V and 7 bases at J, with 13 bases between. The CDR3 contains 14 residues. CDR3 residues: CASSLGSGQGGYTF. CDR3 nucleotide sequence: TGTGCCAGCAGTTTAGGCAGCGGGCAGGGTGGCTACACCTTC.

CDR3 in DNA: TGTGCCAGCAGCCAACTGAAGGGCTACGTCTACGAGCAGTACTTC. Protein product: CASSQLKGYVYEQYF. The chain links TRBV3-1 to TRBJ2-7; D not certain. The V gene's germline CDR1 is LGHDT and CDR2 YNNKEL (reference sequence). The germline V and J ends were trimmed by 2 bases and 3 bases, with 14 bases remaining between them. This CDR3 has 15 amino acids.

The chain is built from TRBV29-1 and TRBJ1-1, with 7 bases matching TRBD1. Germline-derived CDR1 and CDR2 are SQVTM and ANQGSEA. J lost 6 bases, V lost 4 bases, and 8 bases had no gene match. The CDR3 consists of 13 residues. CDR3 nucleotide sequence: TGCAGCGTTGCCAGGGACAGCCCACCTGAAGCTTTCTTT. It specifies CSVARDSPPEAFF.

The V call is TRBV20-1, the J call TRBJ2-7; 10 nucleotides match TRBD1. The CDR3 covers 15 residues. V lost 3 bases to trimming and J lost 3 bases; unmatched junction nucleotides: 8. Germline V CDR1 and CDR2: DFQATT, SNEGSKA (reference sequence). As DNA, the CDR3 is TGCAGTGCTAGGCGCCAGGACAGGGGGGACTACGAGCAGTACTTC. Translating it yields CSARRQDRGDYEQYF.

J is TRBJ1-6 and V is TRBV30; a weak D match, TRBD1 (6 bases). The CDR3 has 15 amino acids. V lost 2 bases, J lost 0 bases, and 8 bases lay in between. The germline gives CDR1 GTSNPN, CDR2 SVGIG (reference sequence). CDR3 region: CAWSRGGSYNSPLHF. The CDR3 nucleotides read TGTGCCTGGAGTAGGGGGGGCTCCTATAATTCACCCCTCCACTTT.

The chain carries TRBV6-2 or TRBV6-3 and TRBJ2-3; D uncertain. CDR1 is MNHEY and CDR2 is SVGEGT in the germline V gene. Between the trimmed V and J ends, which lost 6 bases and 3 bases, there was a span of 22 bases. This CDR3 comprises 17 residues. This CDR3 reads CASRPSPWASGTDTQYF. CDR3 nucleotides: TGTGCCAGCAGACCGAGCCCCTGGGCAAGTGGGACAGATACGCAGTATTTT.